This TCR beta chain was sequenced in a study of graft-versus-host responses after intestinal transplantation. Study-wide background: Induction using anti-thymocyte globulin, followed by tacrolimus and steroids for roughly 3 years, was given to all recipients.

The CDR3 consists of 13 residues. Trimming cost V 5 bases and J 10 bases; bases outside gene matches: 10. Germline values: CDR1 GTSNPN, CDR2 SVGIG (reference sequence). A few counts support this clone. TCRdb's table, derived via immunoSEQ multiplex PCR, lists solely in-frame clones and lacks some. The sample includes about 98,000 clones, around 86% of them seen just once. The specimen was PBMCs, collected 255 days after intestinal transplant. This rearrangement joins TRBV30 to TRBJ1-4; 7 bases align to TRBD1. The sequence was collected from a human patient who received an intestinal transplant, so some T cells may come from the graft donor. As DNA, the CDR3 is TGTGCCTGGCAAACAGGGGAGTTTGGAAAACTGTTTTTT. This gives the protein CAWQTGEFGKLFF.